This record covers a single T cell receptor beta chain. The specificity of this receptor is unknown. Base qualities are not recorded, but no much larger clone differs from it by a single base. Library construction relied on the immunoSEQ multiplex PCR assay. TCRdb obtained this table from immuneACCESS and retained in-frame rearrangements with V and J assigned. These tables miss some clones; where compared with another copy, unresolved V genes account for less than half of the shortfall, and the remainder is unexplained. For this sample there are about 69,000 clones; approximately 90% appear just once. The ten biggest clones cover 1.4% of the sample. The data originate from a study of T cell changes during pregnancy in multiple sclerosis (dated by TCRdb to about 2019). Study-wide context: The study looked at changes in the T cell repertoire across pregnancy in women with multiple sclerosis.

V loses 2 bases of germline sequence and J loses 4 bases, and the interval between the two ends is 16 bases. The germline V gene gives CDR1 as SGHRS and CDR2 as YFSETQ. Including cysteine and phenylalanine, the CDR3 has 17 amino acids. The DNA shown is the 51-base CDR3, in frame from base 1. The sample in question was peripheral blood, obtained in the third trimester of pregnancy. The receptor chain draws on TRBV5-1 and TRBJ2-6; TRBD1 is a weak D gene call, 6 bases matching. The TCR comes from a female donor with multiple sclerosis, enrolled in a pregnancy study. The encoded CDR3 is CASSFQTGQSGANVLTF. In nucleotides, the sequence is TGCGCCAGCAGCTTTCAGACAGGCCAGTCCGGGGCCAACGTCCTGACTTTC.